This passage covers 6 T cell receptor beta chains from one sample sequenced in a study of CD8 T cells in ankylosing spondylitis. One entry per CDR3 protein, called by TCRdb with MiXCR from the 5' RACE reads. The sample lists 750,000 to 850,000 distinct CDR3 sequences; about an eighth were seen once. Study conclusions and caveats: A TCR beta motif made of 7 to 9 highly homologous variants seemed typical of ankylosing spondylitis blood.

The antigens of these receptors remain unknown. The material sequenced was blood, either unsorted or a sorted T cell fraction (not recorded which). The receptors come from a male donor with ankylosing spondylitis.

The rearrangement uses TRBV20-1 and TRBJ1-1; D gene ambiguous. Germline V gene sequence: CDR1 DFQATT, CDR2 SNEGSKA (reference sequence). There are 12 residues in the CDR3. The V end lost 6 bases, the J end lost 0 bases, and 8 bases lay between the germline ends. CDR3 amino acids: CSAFRLNTEAFF. The CDR3 DNA sequence: TGCAGTGCCTTCAGGTTGAACACTGAAGCTTTCTTT.

This clonotype was seen more than once but under ten times. The rearrangement links TRBV4-3 to TRBJ2-6; D perhaps matches TRBD1 (6 bases). The CDR3 has 18 amino acids. Trimming took 4 bases from V and 0 from J, leaving 16 bases between them. Germline V lookup: CDR1 LGHNA, CDR2 YSLEER. CDR3 amino acids: CASSPSIQGLSGANVLTF. CDR3 in DNA: TGCGCCAGCAGCCCCAGTATACAGGGCCTCTCTGGGGCCAACGTCCTGACTTTC.

This clonotype was detected only a few times. This chain connects TRBV7-9 to TRBJ2-7, with D tentatively TRBD1 or TRBD2 (5 bases each). The V end lost 5 bases, the J end lost 6 bases, and 14 bases lay between the germline ends. From germline, CDR1 is SEHNR and CDR2 FQNEAQ (reference sequence). The length of the CDR3 is 13 residues. In DNA form, the CDR3 reads TGTGCCAGCAGCAGGGATTACGGGGCCGAGCAGTACTTC. Its translation: CASSRDYGAEQYF. Based on the CDR3 plus reference TRBV7-9 and TRBJ2-7, the full variable domain is DTGVSQNPRHKITKRGQNVTFRCDPISEHNRLYWYRQTLGQGPEFLTYFQNEAQLEKSRLLSDRFSAERPKGSFSTLEIQRTEQGDSAMYLCASSRDYGAEQYFGPGTRLTVT.

At least ten counts were recorded for this clonotype. The V gene is TRBV9, the J gene TRBJ1-6; no definite D call. The V end was cut by 0 bases, the J end by 7 bases, with 11 bases between. In germline, CDR1 is SGDLS, CDR2 YYNGEE. The CDR3 runs to 15 residues. CDR3 bases: TGTGCCAGCAGCGTAGCTGTCCGGGAGAATTCACCCCTCCACTTT. Translating it yields CASSVAVRENSPLHF.

By sample fraction, this clonotype is medium-sized. The chain uses TRBV12-3 or TRBV12-4 and TRBJ2-7; either TRBD1 or TRBD2 may fit D (5 bases each). CDR3 size: 11 residues. V lost 3 bases and J 9 bases, leaving 9 bases between the germline ends. CDR3 in amino acids: CASSLGRGQYF. CDR3 nucleotide sequence: TGTGCCAGCAGTTTGGGACGAGGGCAGTACTTC.

This clonotype was seen ten or more times. The rearrangement joins TRBV29-1 to TRBJ2-5; D is ambiguous. Trimming pared 6 bases from V and 5 bases from J, leaving 19 bases between. From germline, CDR1 is SQVTM and CDR2 ANQGSEA. This CDR3 spans 14 amino acids. The DNA for the CDR3 is TGCAGCGTCCTAAATCCGAGAGACGAGGAGACCCAGTACTTC. It yields the protein CSVLNPRDEETQYF.